This T cell receptor (beta chain) was recorded in a study of T cell clusters in autoimmune cytopenias. One tube held mixed TRB-A and TRB-B primer pools for touch-down PCR. TCRdb re-called the multiplex PCR reads; one entry per CDR3 protein, DNA not given. The sample data list several thousand distinct CDR3 sequences. Each sample's input was roughly 270 ng genomic DNA, roughly 38,000 genome equivalents. The CDR3 is 16 residues long. The germline V gene has CDR1 SGHDT and CDR2 YYEEEE. This sample was shared with a second study, whose subject was T cell repertoires in aging, cancer and after chemotherapy.

This chain joins TRBV5-6 and TRBJ2-7; TCRdb returns TRBD2, unconfirmable since there is no DNA. This TCR was sampled from a human donor with chronic lymphocytic leukemia. The donor label of this sample is uncertain. What was sequenced was peripheral blood. CDR3 in amino acids: CASRPFAAGGGSEQYF.